This entry describes one TCR beta chain. No antigen is known for it. V gave up 0 bases and J gave up 0 bases, with 9 bases separating them. CDR1 and CDR2 (germline): SGHTA, FQGNSA. The length of the CDR3 is 15 residues. This sample's time point: week 23, last vaccination. Doses of 300 ug of mutant IDH1 20-mer peptide were given with topical imiquimod. Profiling relied on immunoSEQ multiplex PCR, and the TCRdb table lists in-frame clones only, not all of them. Of about 40,000 clones in the sample, about 76% were seen once. The record originates from a study of a mutant IDH1 vaccine in newly diagnosed glioma. Study at large: In some groups vaccination began 4-6 weeks post-radiotherapy; others received it with temozolomide. Prior therapy was radiotherapy, temozolomide, or both; most received both. Whole-study results and caveats: Variations in leading peripheral T cell clonotypes appeared to have no connection with pseudoprogression.

The sample in question was PBMCs, obtained from a glioma patient whose treatment included an IDH1 peptide vaccine. The receptor was derived from a man aged 50 or older with glioma. The rearrangement joins TRBV7-2 to TRBJ2-7, with D possibly being TRBD2 (5 bases). The CDR3 region has the DNA TGTGCCAGCAGCTTAGCCGGACTCTTCTCCTACGAGCAGTACTTC. This gives the protein CASSLAGLFSYEQYF.